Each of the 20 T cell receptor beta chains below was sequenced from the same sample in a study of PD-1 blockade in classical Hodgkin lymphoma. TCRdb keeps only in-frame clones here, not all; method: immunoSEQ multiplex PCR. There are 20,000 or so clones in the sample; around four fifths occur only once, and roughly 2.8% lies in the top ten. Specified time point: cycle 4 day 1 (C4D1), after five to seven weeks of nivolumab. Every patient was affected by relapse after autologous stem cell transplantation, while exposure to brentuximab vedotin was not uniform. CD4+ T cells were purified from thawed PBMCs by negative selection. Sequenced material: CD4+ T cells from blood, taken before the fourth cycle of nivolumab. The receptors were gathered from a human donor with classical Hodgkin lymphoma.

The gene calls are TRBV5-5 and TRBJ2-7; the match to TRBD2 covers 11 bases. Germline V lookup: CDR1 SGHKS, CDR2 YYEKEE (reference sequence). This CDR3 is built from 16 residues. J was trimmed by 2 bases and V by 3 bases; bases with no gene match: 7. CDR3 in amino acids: CASSSVLSGRAYEQYF. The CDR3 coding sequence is TGTGCCAGCAGCTCAGTTCTTAGCGGGAGGGCCTACGAGCAGTACTTC.

The CDR3 loop is CASSLFPGTLSHNEQFF. The DNA for the CDR3 is TGTGCCAGCAGCTTGTTCCCCGGGACCTTATCCCACAATGAGCAGTTCTTC. The chain links TRBV11-2 to TRBJ2-1; the D call may be TRBD1 or TRBD2 (5 bases each). CDR1 and CDR2 from the germline V gene are SGHAT and FQNNGV. This CDR3 is built from 17 residues. The V end was cut by 3 bases, the J end by 5 bases, with 20 bases between.

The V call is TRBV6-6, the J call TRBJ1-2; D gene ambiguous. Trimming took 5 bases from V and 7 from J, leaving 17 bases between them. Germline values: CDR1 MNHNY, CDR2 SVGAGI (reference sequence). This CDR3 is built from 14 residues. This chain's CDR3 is CASSGKGFSVGYTF. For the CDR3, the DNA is TGTGCCAGCAGTGGAAAGGGTTTTTCGGTTGGCTACACCTTC.

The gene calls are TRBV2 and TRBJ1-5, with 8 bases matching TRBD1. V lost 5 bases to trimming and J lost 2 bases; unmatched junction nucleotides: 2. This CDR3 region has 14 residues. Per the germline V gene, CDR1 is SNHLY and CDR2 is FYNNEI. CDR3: CASSSGGGNQPQHF. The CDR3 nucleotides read TGTGCCAGCAGTTCAGGGGGCGGCAATCAGCCCCAGCATTTT.

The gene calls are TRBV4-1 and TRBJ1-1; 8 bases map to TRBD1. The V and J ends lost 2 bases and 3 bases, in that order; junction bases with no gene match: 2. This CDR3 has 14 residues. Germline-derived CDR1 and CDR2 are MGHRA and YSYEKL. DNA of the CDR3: TGCGCCAGCAGCCAATTGGACAGGGACACTGAAGCTTTCTTT. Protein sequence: CASSQLDRDTEAFF.

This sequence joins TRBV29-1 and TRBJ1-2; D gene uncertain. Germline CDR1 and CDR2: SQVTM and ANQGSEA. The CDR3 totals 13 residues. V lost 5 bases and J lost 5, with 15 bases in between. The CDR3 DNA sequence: TGCAGCGTTCCTAAGTCTAGGGAATATGGCTACACCTTC. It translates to CSVPKSREYGYTF.

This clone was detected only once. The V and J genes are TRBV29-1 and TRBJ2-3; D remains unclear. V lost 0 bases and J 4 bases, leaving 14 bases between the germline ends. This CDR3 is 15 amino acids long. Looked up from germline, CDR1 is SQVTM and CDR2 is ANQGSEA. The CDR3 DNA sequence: TGCAGCGTTGAAGATCTTCGAAAAAGGCCAGATACGCAGTATTTT. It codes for CSVEDLRKRPDTQYF.

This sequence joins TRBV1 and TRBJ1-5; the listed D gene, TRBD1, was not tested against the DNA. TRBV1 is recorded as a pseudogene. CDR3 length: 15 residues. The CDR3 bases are TGCACCAGCAGGGGGGGACAGGGGGGCAATCAGCCCCAGCATTTT. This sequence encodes CTSRGGQGGNQPQHF.

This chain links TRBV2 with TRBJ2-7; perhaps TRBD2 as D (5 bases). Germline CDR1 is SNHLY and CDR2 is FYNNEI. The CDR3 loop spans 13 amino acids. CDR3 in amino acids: CASGREMAYEQYF. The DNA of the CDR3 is TGTGCTTCCGGAAGGGAGATGGCCTACGAGCAGTACTTC.

CDR3 loop: CASRRNGFYEQYF. The CDR3 DNA reads as TGTGCCAGCAGGCGGAACGGTTTTTACGAGCAGTACTTC. The genes are TRBV27 and TRBJ2-5; D unresolved. The tail of the sequence fits TRBJ2-7 better, so the J call may be wrong. This CDR3 is built from 13 residues. The V gene's germline CDR1 is MNHEY and CDR2 SMNVEV (reference sequence).

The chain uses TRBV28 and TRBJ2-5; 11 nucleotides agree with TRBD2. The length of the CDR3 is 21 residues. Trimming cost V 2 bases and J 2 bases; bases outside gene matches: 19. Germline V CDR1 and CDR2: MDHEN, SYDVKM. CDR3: CASSLRRGSGLAGLRQETQYF. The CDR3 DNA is TGTGCCAGCAGTTTACGGAGGGGTTCCGGACTAGCGGGCCTCCGGCAAGAGACCCAGTACTTC.

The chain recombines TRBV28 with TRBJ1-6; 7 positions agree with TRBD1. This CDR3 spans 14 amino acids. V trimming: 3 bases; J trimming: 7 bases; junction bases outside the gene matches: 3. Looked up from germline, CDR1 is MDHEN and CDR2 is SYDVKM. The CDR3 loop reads CASSFQGVNSPLHF. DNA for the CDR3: TGTGCCAGCAGTTTTCAGGGGGTAAATTCACCCCTCCACTTT.

CDR3 in amino acids: CASSEGGELFF. CDR3 sequence (DNA): TGCGCCAGCAGTGAGGGCGGGGAGCTGTTTTTT. The chain links TRBV5-1 to TRBJ2-2; weak D call: TRBD2 (5 bases). Germline CDR1 and CDR2: SGHRS and YFSETQ. V was cut by 5 bases and J by 7 bases, with 6 bases left in between. This CDR3 has 11 amino acids.

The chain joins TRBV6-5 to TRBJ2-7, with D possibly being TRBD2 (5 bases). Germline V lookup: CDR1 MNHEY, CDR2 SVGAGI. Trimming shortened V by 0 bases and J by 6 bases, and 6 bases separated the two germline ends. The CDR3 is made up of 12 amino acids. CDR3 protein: CASSYSGSEQYF. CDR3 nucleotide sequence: TGTGCCAGCAGTTACTCGGGGAGCGAGCAGTACTTC.

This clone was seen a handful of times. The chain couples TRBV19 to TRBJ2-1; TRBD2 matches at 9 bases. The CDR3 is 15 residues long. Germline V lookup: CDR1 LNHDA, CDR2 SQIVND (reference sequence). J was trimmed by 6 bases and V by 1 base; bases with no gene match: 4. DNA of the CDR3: TGTGCCAGTAGTATAGGAGCGGGAGGTCCCAATGAGCAGTTCTTC. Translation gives CASSIGAGGPNEQFF.

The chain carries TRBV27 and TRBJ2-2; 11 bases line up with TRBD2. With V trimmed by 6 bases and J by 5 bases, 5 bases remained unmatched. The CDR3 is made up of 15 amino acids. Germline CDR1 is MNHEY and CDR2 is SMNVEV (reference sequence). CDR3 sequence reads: CASRLAGVGTGELFF. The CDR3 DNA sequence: TGTGCCAGCAGACTAGCGGGAGTCGGGACCGGGGAGCTGTTTTTT.

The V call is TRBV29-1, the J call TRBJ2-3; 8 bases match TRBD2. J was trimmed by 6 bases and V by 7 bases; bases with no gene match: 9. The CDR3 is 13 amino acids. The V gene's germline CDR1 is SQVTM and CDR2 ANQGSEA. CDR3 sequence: CSARTSSQDTQYF. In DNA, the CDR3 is TGCAGCGCTAGGACTAGCTCTCAGGATACGCAGTATTTT.

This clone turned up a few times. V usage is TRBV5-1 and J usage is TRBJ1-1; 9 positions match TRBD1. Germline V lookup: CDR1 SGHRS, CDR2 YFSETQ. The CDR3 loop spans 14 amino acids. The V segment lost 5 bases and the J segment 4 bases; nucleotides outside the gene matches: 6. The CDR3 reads CASRQGTGSTEAFF. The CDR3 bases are TGCGCCAGCAGGCAAGGGACAGGGAGCACTGAAGCTTTCTTT.

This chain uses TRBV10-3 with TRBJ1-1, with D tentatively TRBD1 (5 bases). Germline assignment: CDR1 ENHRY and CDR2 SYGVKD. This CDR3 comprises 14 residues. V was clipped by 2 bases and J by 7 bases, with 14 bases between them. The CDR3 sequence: CAISEAARGNEAFF. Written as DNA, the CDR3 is TGTGCCATCAGTGAGGCGGCCCGGGGGAATGAAGCTTTCTTT.

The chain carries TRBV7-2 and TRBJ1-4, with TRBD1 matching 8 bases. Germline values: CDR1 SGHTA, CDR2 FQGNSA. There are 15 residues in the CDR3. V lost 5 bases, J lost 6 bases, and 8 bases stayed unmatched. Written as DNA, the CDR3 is TGTGCCAGCAGCCCCCCGGGACAGGAGTATGAAAAACTGTTTTTT. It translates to CASSPPGQEYEKLFF.